The clone carrying this TCR beta chain was detected a few times. Antigen unknown. The same CDR3 can be traced to other DNA sequences in this sample. The study reverse transcribed the entire isolated RNA, so it sequenced expressed TCRB transcripts. Only in-frame clones appear in the TCRdb table, and some are missing; sequencing was by immunoSEQ multiplex PCR. Among 120,000 to 150,000 clones listed, roughly 9.3% were seen once. Heparinised blood was drawn once per donor, averaging about 0.11 L. This entry comes from a study of beta chain features in type 1 diabetes. Whole-study results and caveats: The similarity of naive, central memory and Treg TCRB repertoires appeared greater among patients than among healthy donors.

The CDR3 length is 13 residues. V gave up 1 base and J gave up 7 bases, with 8 bases separating them. The germline V gene encodes CDR1 SEHNR and CDR2 FQNEAQ (reference sequence). This TCR was recovered from a woman aged 35 to 49 in good health. The chain recombines TRBV7-9 with TRBJ1-5; D is unclear. The sequencing input was central memory CD4+ T cells from blood. In nucleotides, the CDR3 is TGTGCCAGCAGCTTAGGGGCGGGCCAGCCCCAGCATTTT. Protein product: CASSLGAGQPQHF.